A single TCR beta chain is shown here with its context. Its antigen is unidentified. Germline CDR1 reads SGHDT; CDR2 reads YYEEEE. The junction had 7 bases not matched to a gene; V was cut back by 4 bases and J by 4 bases. This CDR3 spans 14 amino acids. After extraction with the RNeasy kit, roughly 0.45 to 1 ug of the RNA was reverse transcribed using random hexamers. TCRdb reanalysed the immunoSEQ multiplex PCR reads using MiXCR and keeps one entry per CDR3 protein. Of about 100,000 distinct CDR3 sequences in the sample, approximately 92% were seen once. The record originates from a study of CD8 T cells in Susac syndrome. Points from the study as a whole: The TCR sequencing and HLA analysis in the study involved a relatively small number of individuals, as the study acknowledged.

This TCR came from a human donor in good health. The sample taken for sequencing was CD8+ T cells from PBMCs. The rearrangement joins TRBV5-6 to TRBJ1-2, with 7 nucleotides matching TRBD1. The CDR3 is CASSEGQRPYGYTF. Here the CDR3 DNA reads TGTGCCAGCAGCGAGGGACAGCGTCCCTATGGCTACACCTTC. Combining the CDR3 with reference TRBV5-6 and TRBJ1-2 gives the whole variable domain DAGVTQSPTHLIKTRGQQVTLRCSPKSGHDTVSWYQQALGQGPQFIFQYYEEEERQRGNFPDRFSGHQFPNYSSELNVNALLLGDSALYLCASSEGQRPYGYTFGSGTRLTVV.